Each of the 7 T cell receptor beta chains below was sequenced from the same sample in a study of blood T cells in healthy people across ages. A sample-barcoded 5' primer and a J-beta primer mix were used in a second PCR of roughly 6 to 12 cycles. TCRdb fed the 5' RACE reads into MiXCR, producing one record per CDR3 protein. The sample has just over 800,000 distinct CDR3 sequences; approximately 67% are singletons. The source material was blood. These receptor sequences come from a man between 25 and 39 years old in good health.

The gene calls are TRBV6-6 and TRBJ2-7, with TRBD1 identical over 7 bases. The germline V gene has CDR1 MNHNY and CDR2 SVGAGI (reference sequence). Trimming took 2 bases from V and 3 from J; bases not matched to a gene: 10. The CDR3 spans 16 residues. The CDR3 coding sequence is TGTGCCAGCAGTTACCCGTCCCCCACAGGGGACTACGAGCAGTACTTC. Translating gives CASSYPSPTGDYEQYF.

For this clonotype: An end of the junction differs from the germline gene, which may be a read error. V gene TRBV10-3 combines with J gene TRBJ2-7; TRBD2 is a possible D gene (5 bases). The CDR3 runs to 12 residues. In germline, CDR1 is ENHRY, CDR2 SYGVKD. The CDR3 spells CAIIEGSYEQYF. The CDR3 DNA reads TGTGCCATCATTGAGGGCTCCTACGAGCAGTACTTC.

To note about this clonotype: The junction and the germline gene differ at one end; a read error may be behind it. The DNA for the CDR3 is TGTGCCAGCAGTCCCAACGGGCGGCGGGGGAGCGCAGATACGCGGTATTTT. Protein sequence: CASSPNGRRGSADTRYF. The J gene is TRBJ2-3, the V gene TRBV12-3 or TRBV12-4, with TRBD2 identical over 7 bases. The CDR3 length is 17 residues.

DNA for the CDR3: TGTGCCAGCAGCTCCTCCCTGAGGACTAGCGGATGGAGCACAGATACGCAGTATTTT. Translation gives CASSSSLRTSGWSTDTQYF. The rearrangement joins TRBV12-3 or TRBV12-4 to TRBJ2-3; TRBD2 matches 10 bases. The CDR3 loop spans 19 amino acids. The J segment lost 0 bases and the V segment lost 6 bases, leaving 15 bases of the junction unmatched.

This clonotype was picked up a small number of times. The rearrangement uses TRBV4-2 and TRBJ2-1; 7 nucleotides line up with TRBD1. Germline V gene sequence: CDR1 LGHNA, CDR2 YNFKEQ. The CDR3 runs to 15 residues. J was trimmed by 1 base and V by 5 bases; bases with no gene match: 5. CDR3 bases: TGTGCCAGCAGCAATCAGGGGGAATCCTACAATGAGCAGTTCTTC. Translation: CASSNQGESYNEQFF.

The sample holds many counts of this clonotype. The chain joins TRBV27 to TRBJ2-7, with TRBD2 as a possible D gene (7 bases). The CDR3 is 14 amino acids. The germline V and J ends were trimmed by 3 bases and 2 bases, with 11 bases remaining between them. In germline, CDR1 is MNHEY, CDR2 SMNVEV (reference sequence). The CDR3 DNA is TGTGCCAGCAGTTTTGCGGGGGCTACCTACGAGCAGTACTTC. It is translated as CASSFAGATYEQYF.

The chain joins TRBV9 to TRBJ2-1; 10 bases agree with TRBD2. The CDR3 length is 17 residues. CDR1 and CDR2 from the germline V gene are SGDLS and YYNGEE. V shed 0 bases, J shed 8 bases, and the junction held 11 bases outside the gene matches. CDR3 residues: CASSVGSRSGGGYEQFF. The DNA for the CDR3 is TGTGCCAGCAGCGTAGGGTCCCGCAGCGGGGGGGGCTATGAGCAGTTCTTC.